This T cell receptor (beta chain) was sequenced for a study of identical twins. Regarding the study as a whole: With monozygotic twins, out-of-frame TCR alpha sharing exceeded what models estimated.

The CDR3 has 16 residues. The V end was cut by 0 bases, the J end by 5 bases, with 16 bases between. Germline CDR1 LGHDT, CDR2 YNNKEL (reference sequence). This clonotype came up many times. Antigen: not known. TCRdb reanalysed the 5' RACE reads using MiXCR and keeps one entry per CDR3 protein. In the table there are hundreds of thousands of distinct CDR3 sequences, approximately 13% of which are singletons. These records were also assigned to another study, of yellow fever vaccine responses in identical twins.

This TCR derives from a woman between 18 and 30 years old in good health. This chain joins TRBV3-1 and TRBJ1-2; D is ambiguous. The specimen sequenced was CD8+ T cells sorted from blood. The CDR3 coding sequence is TGTGCCAGCAGCCAAGATCGGCGGACGAGTTATTATGGCTACACCTTC. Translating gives CASSQDRRTSYYGYTF.